One sample yielded the 14 T cell receptor beta chains listed below, sequenced in a study of T cell repertoires in cytomegalovirus infection. From the reads, TCRdb called clonotypes with MiXCR, one entry per CDR3 protein. The profile shows approximately 73,000 distinct CDR3 sequences, roughly 40% of them singletons. No cognate antigen is known for these TCRs. The source material was CD8+ T cells from cultured PBMCs, sampled from culture after CMV antigen stimulation. Receptors were obtained from a human donor in good health (CMV status not recorded). Some clones in this sample may be carry-over from other donors' samples.

This rearrangement joins TRBV7-6 to TRBJ1-1; TRBD1 matches at 7 bases. The CDR3 loop spans 14 amino acids. V shed 4 bases, J shed 8 bases, and the junction held 10 bases outside the gene matches. Germline CDR1 reads SGHVS; CDR2 reads FNYEAQ. CDR3 DNA sequence: TGTGCCAGCAGCTCCAGCCCCTCGGACAGGGAAGCTTTCTTT. Residues: CASSSSPSDREAFF.

The rearrangement joins TRBV2 to TRBJ1-5, with TRBD1 as a possible D gene (5 bases). The germline CDR1 and CDR2 sequences are SNHLY and FYNNEI. V was trimmed by 6 bases and J by 3 bases, leaving 12 bases between them. CDR3 length: 14 residues. The CDR3 reads CASRIPGLNQPQHF. CDR3 DNA: TGTGCCAGCAGGATCCCGGGACTCAATCAGCCCCAGCATTTT.

The rearrangement joins TRBV5-6 to TRBJ2-1; 11 bases line up with TRBD2. The germline CDR1 and CDR2 sequences are SGHDT and YYEEEE. V lost 3 bases to trimming and J lost 4 bases; unmatched junction nucleotides: 6. This CDR3 region has 16 residues. The CDR3 is CASSWQLAGEYNEQFF. CDR3 sequence (DNA): TGTGCCAGCAGCTGGCAACTAGCGGGGGAATACAATGAGCAGTTCTTC. Based on the CDR3 plus reference TRBV5-6 and TRBJ2-1, the full variable domain is DAGVTQSPTHLIKTRGQQVTLRCSPKSGHDTVSWYQQALGQGPQFIFQYYEEEERQRGNFPDRFSGHQFPNYSSELNVNALLLGDSALYLCASSWQLAGEYNEQFFGPGTRLTVL.

The gene calls are TRBV7-2 and TRBJ2-2, with 10 bases aligning to TRBD2. This CDR3 is built from 16 residues. V was pared by 5 bases and J by 3 bases, with 6 bases of the junction left unmatched. The germline V gene encodes CDR1 SGHTA and CDR2 FQGNSA. Here the CDR3 reads CASSTSSGGYTGELFF. The CDR3 nucleotides are TGTGCCAGCAGCACTTCTAGCGGGGGTTACACCGGGGAGCTGTTTTTT.

Only a few counts were recorded for this clonotype. The CDR3 is CASSELSGDLGGYTF. The CDR3 DNA is TGTGCCAGCAGTGAACTAAGCGGGGACCTTGGAGGCTACACCTTC. This chain uses TRBV6-1 with TRBJ1-2; possible D gene TRBD1, 5 bases. The CDR3 runs 15 residues. CDR1 MNHNS and CDR2 SASEGT come from the germline V gene. V gave up 2 bases and J gave up 8 bases, with 18 bases separating them.

This clonotype was counted only a few times. This chain uses TRBV6-6 with TRBJ2-2, with D perhaps TRBD1 or TRBD2 (5 bases each). Looked up from germline, CDR1 is MNHNY and CDR2 is SVGAGI (reference sequence). The CDR3 contains 17 residues. The V and J ends lost 6 bases and 3 bases respectively, with 20 bases between them. The CDR3 DNA reads as TGTGCCAGCAGCCCGACCGCTGGGGGTGCCCACACCGGGGAGCTGTTTTTT. It is translated as CASSPTAGGAHTGELFF.

This sequence joins TRBV19 and TRBJ2-7; a weak D match, TRBD2 (6 bases). The CDR3 sequence is 15 residues long. The V end was cut by 1 base, the J end by 3 bases, with 13 bases between. Germline CDR1 LNHDA, CDR2 SQIVND (reference sequence). The CDR3 loop reads CASSIGGGKDYEQYF. As DNA, the CDR3 is TGTGCCAGTAGTATAGGTGGAGGGAAGGACTACGAGCAGTACTTC. Together with reference TRBV19 and TRBJ2-7, the CDR3 gives the full variable domain: DGGITQSPKYLFRKEGQNVTLSCEQNLNHDAMYWYRQDPGQGLRLIYYSQIVNDFQKGDIAEGYSVSREKKESFPLTVTSAQKNPTAFYLCASSIGGGKDYEQYFGPGTRLTVT.

The V and J genes are TRBV7-6 and TRBJ2-1; 7 nucleotides match TRBD1. Germline lookup yields CDR1 SGHVS and CDR2 FNYEAQ. The length of the CDR3 is 12 residues. The trim removed 5 bases at V and 8 bases at J, leaving 3 bases unmatched. The CDR3 region has the DNA TGTGCCAGCAGCCGACAGGGTGATGAGCAGTTCTTC. It codes for CASSRQGDEQFF.

J is TRBJ2-2 and V is TRBV25-1; 12 nucleotides match TRBD2. Germline values: CDR1 MGHDK, CDR2 SYGVNS. J was trimmed by 0 bases and V by 0 bases; bases with no gene match: 11. The CDR3 contains 21 residues. Here the CDR3 reads CASSEYFTGLAGGPNTGELFF. The CDR3 DNA reads as TGTGCCAGCAGTGAATATTTCACCGGGCTAGCGGGGGGGCCGAACACCGGGGAGCTGTTTTTT.

The chain links TRBV19 to TRBJ2-7, with 7 bases identical to TRBD1. Germline-derived CDR1 and CDR2 are LNHDA and SQIVND (reference sequence). V shed 6 bases and J 3 bases; nucleotides not matched to a gene: 8. CDR3 length equals 14 residues. This CDR3 reads CASSPGQAGYEQYF. CDR3 nucleotides: TGTGCCAGTAGCCCCGGACAGGCAGGCTACGAGCAGTACTTC.

This clonotype was seen a few times. The V and J genes are TRBV7-2 and TRBJ1-5, with TRBD1 matching 7 bases. V was clipped by 1 base and J by 5 bases; unmatched bases: 5. Germline assignment: CDR1 SGHTA and CDR2 FQGNSA. The CDR3 has 15 amino acids. CDR3 nucleotide sequence: TGTGCCAGCAGCTTAGGGGGACAGCCTGATCAGCCCCAGCATTTT. Its translation: CASSLGGQPDQPQHF.

The chain is built from TRBV7-6 and TRBJ2-7; the match to TRBD1 covers 11 bases. The CDR3 contains 14 residues. Losses at the gene ends were 4 bases for V and 7 bases for J; bases not matched to a gene: 6. Germline lookup yields CDR1 SGHVS and CDR2 FNYEAQ. The CDR3 nucleotides read TGTGCCAGCAGCTCCCGTGGGACAGGGGGAGAGCAGTACTTC. Protein product: CASSSRGTGGEQYF.

The rearrangement uses TRBV11-3 and TRBJ1-2; D gene uncertain. Between the trimmed V and J ends, which lost 4 bases and 9 bases, there was a span of 12 bases. Germline values: CDR1 SGHNT, CDR2 YENEEA. The CDR3 covers 12 residues. CDR3 sequence: CASSSPVRRYTF. The CDR3 coding sequence is TGTGCCAGCAGCTCACCCGTGAGGCGCTACACCTTC.

CDR3: CASSYSSGNEQFF. The CDR3 nucleotides read TGTGCCAGCAGTTACTCTAGTGGCAATGAGCAGTTCTTC. The gene calls are TRBV6-5 and TRBJ2-1; no clear D gene. The V end lost 0 bases, the J end lost 6 bases, and 6 bases lay between the germline ends. There are 13 residues in the CDR3. Germline CDR1 MNHEY, CDR2 SVGAGI.